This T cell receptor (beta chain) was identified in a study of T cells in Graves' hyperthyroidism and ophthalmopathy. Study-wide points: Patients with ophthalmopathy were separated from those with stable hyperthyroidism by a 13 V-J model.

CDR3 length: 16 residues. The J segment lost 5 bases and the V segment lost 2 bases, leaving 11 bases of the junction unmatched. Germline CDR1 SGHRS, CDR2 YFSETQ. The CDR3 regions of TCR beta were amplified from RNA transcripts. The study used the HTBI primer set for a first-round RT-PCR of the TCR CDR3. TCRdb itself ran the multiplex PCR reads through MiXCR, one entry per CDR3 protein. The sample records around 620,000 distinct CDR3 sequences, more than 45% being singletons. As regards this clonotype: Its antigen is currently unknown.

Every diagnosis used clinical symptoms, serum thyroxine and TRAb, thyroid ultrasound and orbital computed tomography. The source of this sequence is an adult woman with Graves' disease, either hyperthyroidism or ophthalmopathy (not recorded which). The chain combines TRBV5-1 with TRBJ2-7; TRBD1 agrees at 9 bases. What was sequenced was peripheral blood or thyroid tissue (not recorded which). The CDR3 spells CASSLTGTGIFHEQYF. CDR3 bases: TGCGCCAGCAGCTTAACCGGGACAGGGATTTTCCACGAGCAGTACTTC.